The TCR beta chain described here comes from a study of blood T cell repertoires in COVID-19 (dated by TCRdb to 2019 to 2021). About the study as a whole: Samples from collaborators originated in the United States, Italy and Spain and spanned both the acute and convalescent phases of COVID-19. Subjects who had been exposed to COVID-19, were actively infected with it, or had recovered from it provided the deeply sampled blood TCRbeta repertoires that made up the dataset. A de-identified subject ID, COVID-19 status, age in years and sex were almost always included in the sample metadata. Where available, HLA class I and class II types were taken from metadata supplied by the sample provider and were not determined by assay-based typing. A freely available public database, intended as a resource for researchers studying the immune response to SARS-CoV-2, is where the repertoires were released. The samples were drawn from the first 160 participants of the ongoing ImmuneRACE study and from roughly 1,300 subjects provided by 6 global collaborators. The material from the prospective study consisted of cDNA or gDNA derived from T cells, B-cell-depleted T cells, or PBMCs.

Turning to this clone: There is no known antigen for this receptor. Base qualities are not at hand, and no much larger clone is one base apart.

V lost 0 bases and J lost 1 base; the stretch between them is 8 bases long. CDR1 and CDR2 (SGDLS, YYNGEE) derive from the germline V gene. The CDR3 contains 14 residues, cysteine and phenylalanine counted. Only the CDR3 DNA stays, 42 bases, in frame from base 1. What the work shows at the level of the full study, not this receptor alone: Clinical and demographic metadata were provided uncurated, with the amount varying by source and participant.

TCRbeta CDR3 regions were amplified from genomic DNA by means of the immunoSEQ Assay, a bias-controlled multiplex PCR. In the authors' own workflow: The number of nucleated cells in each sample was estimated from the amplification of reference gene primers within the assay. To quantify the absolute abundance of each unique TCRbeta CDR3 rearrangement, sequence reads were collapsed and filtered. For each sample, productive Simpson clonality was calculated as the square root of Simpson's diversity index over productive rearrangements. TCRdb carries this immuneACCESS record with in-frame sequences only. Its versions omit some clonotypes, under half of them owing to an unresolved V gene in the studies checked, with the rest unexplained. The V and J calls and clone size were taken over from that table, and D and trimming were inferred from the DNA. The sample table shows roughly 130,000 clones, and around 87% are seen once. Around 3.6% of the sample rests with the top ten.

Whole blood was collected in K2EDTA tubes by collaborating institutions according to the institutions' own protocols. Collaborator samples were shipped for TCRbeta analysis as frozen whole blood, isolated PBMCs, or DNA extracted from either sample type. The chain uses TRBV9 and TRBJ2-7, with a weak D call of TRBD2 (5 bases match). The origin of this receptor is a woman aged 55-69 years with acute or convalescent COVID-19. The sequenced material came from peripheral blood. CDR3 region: CASSVGGPSYEQYF. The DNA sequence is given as TGTGCCAGCAGCGTAGGCGGGCCATCCTACGAGCAGTACTTC. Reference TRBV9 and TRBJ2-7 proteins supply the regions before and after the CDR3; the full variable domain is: DSGVTQTPKHLITATGQRVTLRCSPRSGDLSVYWYQQSLDQGLQFLIQYYNGEERAKGNILERFSAQQFPDLHSELNLSSLELGDSALYFCASSVGGPSYEQYFGPGTRLTVT.